This TCR beta chain was captured by sequencing in a study of blood T cell repertoires in COVID-19. Study overall: The United States, Italy and Spain provided the acute and convalescent COVID-19 samples. PBMCs, B-cell-depleted T cells, or T cells were the source of the cDNA or gDNA that made up the material.

Those who participated ranged in age from roughly 18 to 100 years and resided in 20 to 30 US areas. Cohort 3 donors were reported recovered after two negative PCRs, clearance, or symptom resolution. Losses at the gene ends were 7 bases for V and 4 bases for J; bases not matched to a gene: 2. The CDR3 is made up of 13 amino acids. Germline CDR1 and CDR2: MNHEY and SMNVEV (reference sequence). Profiling relied on immunoSEQ multiplex PCR, and the TCRdb table lists in-frame clones only, not all of them. The sample lists 110,000 to 150,000 clones, roughly 80% seen once, with around 5.5% in the top ten. The sample consisted of PBMCs or T cells enriched from blood (not recorded which). The V and J genes are TRBV27 and TRBJ2-3; 10 bases map to TRBD1. The source is a woman aged 45-59 years who had recovered from COVID-19. CDR3 in amino acids: CASTGQGADTQYF. Written as DNA, the CDR3 is TGTGCCAGCACCGGACAGGGGGCAGATACGCAGTATTTT.